Presented here are 22 T cell receptor beta chains from one specimen sequenced in a study of PD-1 blockade in mismatch repair-deficient tumors (dated by TCRdb to between 2016 and 2019). To prepare the library, the immunoSEQ multiplex PCR assay was applied. The table was pulled from immuneACCESS by TCRdb, which kept in-frame rearrangements only. Such tables lose some clones; where checked, under half of the loss comes from unresolved V genes, and the rest has no known cause. For this sample the table gives around 110,000 clones, of which more than 60% were detected only once. The ten biggest clones cover 4.5% to 5.5% of the sample. Sequenced here: peripheral blood, sampled about 60 weeks after starting pembrolizumab. The receptors shown here come from an adult with mismatch repair-deficient cancer.

The chain links TRBV9 to TRBJ1-3, with D possibly being TRBD1 (6 bases). Trimming removed 0 bases at V and 2 bases at J, with 12 bases between. From germline, CDR1 is SGDLS and CDR2 YYNGEE. This CDR3 is 16 amino acids long. CDR3 bases: TGTGCCAGCAGCGTAGTAGGAGGGGGAGCTGGAAACACCATATATTTT. It translates to CASSVVGGGAGNTIYF.

The V gene is TRBV7-9, the J gene TRBJ2-7; D possibly corresponds to TRBD1 (6 bases). CDR1 and CDR2 from the germline V gene are SEHNR and FQNEAQ (reference sequence). Trimming shortened V by 5 bases and J by 2 bases, and 13 bases separated the two germline ends. The CDR3 contains 14 residues. The CDR3 loop reads CASSPSRTAYEQYF. The CDR3 DNA reads as TGTGCCAGCAGCCCCTCCCGGACAGCCTACGAGCAGTACTTC.

The V call is TRBV7-8, the J call TRBJ1-4, with 7 positions matching TRBD1. Unmatched junction bases numbered 5, after V lost 1 base and J lost 6 bases. The CDR3 totals 15 residues. Germline V gene sequence: CDR1 SGHVS, CDR2 FQNEAQ. The CDR3 is CASSLGQGEDEKLFF. As DNA, the CDR3 is TGTGCCAGCAGCTTAGGTCAGGGGGAAGATGAAAAACTGTTTTTT.

The chain uses TRBV27 and TRBJ1-1, with 7 bases aligning to TRBD1. Germline trimming cut 5 bases from V and 4 bases from J; bases unmatched to any gene: 10. CDR3 length equals 15 residues. CDR1 MNHEY and CDR2 SMNVEV come from the germline V gene (reference sequence). CDR3 coding DNA: TGTGCCAGCAGTCCCTTACCCGACAGGGTCACTGAAGCTTTCTTT. The encoded protein is CASSPLPDRVTEAFF.

The V gene is TRBV2, the J gene TRBJ2-3; 9 bases map to TRBD2. CDR1 is SNHLY, CDR2 FYNNEI, per germline. This CDR3 has 15 amino acids. V lost 2 bases to trimming and J lost 3 bases; unmatched junction nucleotides: 3. The CDR3 is CASSELAGVTDTQYF. The CDR3 bases are TGTGCCAGCAGTGAATTAGCGGGAGTGACAGATACGCAGTATTTT.

This clone was found once. The chain carries TRBV14 and TRBJ2-7, with 9 bases lining up with TRBD1. Germline V lookup: CDR1 SGHDN, CDR2 FVKESK. Trimming cost V 6 bases and J 0 bases; bases outside gene matches: 12. CDR3 size: 17 residues. In DNA form, the CDR3 reads TGTGCCAGCAGACCATCGCCGGGACAGGGATTCTCCTACGAGCAGTACTTC. This gives the protein CASRPSPGQGFSYEQYF.

The rearrangement links TRBV11-2 to TRBJ2-4; TRBD2 might be the D (6 bases). Germline V gene lookup returns CDR1 SGHAT and CDR2 FQNNGV. The CDR3 totals 14 residues. V lost 3 bases and J 1 base, leaving 7 bases between the germline ends. The DNA of the CDR3 is TGTGCCAGCAGCTTTGGGGGGGCCAAAAACATTCAGTACTTC. Translated: CASSFGGAKNIQYF.

This chain uses TRBV11-2 with TRBJ2-5; D assignment may be TRBD1 or TRBD2 (5 bases each). This CDR3 has 17 amino acids. Germline loops: CDR1 SGHAT, CDR2 FQNNGV. Trimming shortened V by 4 bases and J by 7 bases, and 25 bases separated the two germline ends. The CDR3 coding sequence is TGTGCCAGCAGCTCGGGACCGACCGAGCGACAGTCCAGGACCCAGTACTTC. The encoded protein is CASSSGPTERQSRTQYF.

The V and J genes are TRBV5-5 and TRBJ1-2, with no clear D. CDR1 is SGHKS, CDR2 YYEKEE, per germline (reference sequence). This CDR3 spans 13 amino acids. V was shortened by 4 bases and J by 4 bases, with 11 bases between the two germline ends. The CDR3 nucleotides read TGTGCCAGCAGCCCGGACGGTATCTATGGCTACACCTTC. Protein: CASSPDGIYGYTF.

This chain connects TRBV18 to TRBJ1-5, with D possibly matching TRBD1 (5 bases). The CDR3 is 16 amino acids. The germline V and J ends were trimmed by 3 bases and 0 bases, with 12 bases remaining between them. Germline V gene lookup returns CDR1 KGHSH and CDR2 LQKENI. The DNA of the CDR3 is TGTGCCAGCTCACCGGGTGGGGCGTATAGCAATCAGCCCCAGCATTTT. This translates into CASSPGGAYSNQPQHF.

J is TRBJ2-2 and V is TRBV12-5; no definite D call. The CDR3 consists of 16 residues. Trimming removed 1 base at V and 4 bases at J, with 13 bases between. Germline values: CDR1 LGHNT, CDR2 FRNRAP. The CDR3 protein is CASGLGVGLGTGELFF. CDR3 bases: TGTGCTAGTGGTTTGGGAGTAGGGTTGGGCACCGGGGAGCTGTTTTTT.

The J gene is TRBJ1-2, the V gene TRBV25-1, with D tentatively TRBD1 (5 bases). Germline CDR1 reads MGHDK; CDR2 reads SYGVNS. V lost 2 bases and J 7 bases, leaving 5 bases between the germline ends. The CDR3 has 11 amino acids. The CDR3 is CASSEGGGYTF. For the CDR3, the DNA is TGTGCCAGCAGTGAAGGGGGTGGCTACACCTTC.

The V and J genes are TRBV5-4 and TRBJ2-3, with D perhaps TRBD2 (5 bases). The CDR3 has 13 amino acids. CDR1 and CDR2 from the germline V gene are SGHNT and YYREEE (reference sequence). Trimming removed 5 bases at V and 1 base at J, with 8 bases between. The CDR3 coding sequence is TGTGCCAGCAGAAGTAGCGGCACAGATACGCAGTATTTT. Its protein is CASRSSGTDTQYF.

The chain has TRBV21-1 and TRBJ2-7; TRBD1 is the table's D call, not checked against the DNA. TRBV21-1 is a pseudogene. The length of the CDR3 is 13 residues. The CDR3: CASSDRGDYEQYF. The CDR3 bases are TGTGCCAGCAGCGACAGGGGGGACTACGAGCAGTACTTC.

The CDR3 coding sequence is TGTGCCAGCAGCTTATTTGGTCCGGGGGTCCGGGGAGAGACCCAGTACTTC. This codes for CASSLFGPGVRGETQYF. V is TRBV7-3 and J is TRBJ2-5; D perhaps matches TRBD2 (6 bases). The CDR3 totals 17 residues. V was cut by 2 bases and J by 4 bases, with 20 bases left in between. In germline, CDR1 is SGHTA, CDR2 FQGTGA.

The chain employs TRBV7-9 and TRBJ2-3, with 7 bases matching TRBD1. The CDR3 sequence is 16 residues long. In germline, CDR1 is SEHNR, CDR2 FQNEAQ (reference sequence). The ends lost 0 bases at V and 2 bases at J; junction bases unmatched: 5. This chain's CDR3 is CASSLASQGYTDTQYF. The CDR3 DNA reads TGTGCCAGCAGCTTAGCGTCACAGGGGTACACAGATACGCAGTATTTT.

V and J are TRBV14 and TRBJ1-1, with no clear D. The CDR3 length is 13 residues. V lost 0 bases to trimming and J lost 0 bases, with 2 bases between them. The germline gives CDR1 SGHDN, CDR2 FVKESK. The CDR3 loop reads CASSQDMNTEAFF. In DNA, the CDR3 is TGTGCCAGCAGCCAAGATATGAACACTGAAGCTTTCTTT.

The chain has TRBV2 and TRBJ2-3, with 11 bases matching TRBD2. J was trimmed by 5 bases and V by 7 bases; bases with no gene match: 5. The length of the CDR3 is 14 residues. Germline assignment: CDR1 SNHLY and CDR2 FYNNEI. CDR3 bases: TGTGCCAGCACCGGGACTAGCGGCGGAGATACGCAGTATTTT. Translation: CASTGTSGGDTQYF.

The chain couples TRBV6-5 to TRBJ1-2; a possible D gene is TRBD1 (6 bases). There are 14 residues in the CDR3. Between the trimmed V and J ends, which lost 6 bases and 2 bases, there was a span of 13 bases. Germline CDR1 MNHEY, CDR2 SVGAGI. CDR3: CASRKLQGNYGYTF. The CDR3 nucleotides are TGTGCCAGCAGGAAACTACAGGGCAACTATGGCTACACCTTC.

V usage is TRBV29-1 and J usage is TRBJ1-4; 10 bases are a match to TRBD1. The junction had 8 bases not matched to a gene; V was cut back by 6 bases and J by 7 bases. The germline V gene encodes CDR1 SQVTM and CDR2 ANQGSEA. This CDR3 comprises 14 residues. The CDR3 DNA follows: TGCAGCGTGGTCCGACAGGGGGCCGGTGAAAAACTGTTTTTT. It specifies CSVVRQGAGEKLFF.

The chain links TRBV7-2 to TRBJ2-7, with D tentatively TRBD1 (6 bases). The CDR3 contains 15 residues. Germline assignment: CDR1 SGHTA and CDR2 FQGNSA. V was shortened by 5 bases and J by 6 bases, with 20 bases between the two germline ends. Here the CDR3 reads CASSREGVAKPEQYF. As DNA, the CDR3 is TGTGCCAGCAGCCGTGAGGGGGTAGCGAAACCCGAGCAGTACTTC.

The chain carries TRBV5-1 and TRBJ2-1; D could derive from TRBD1 or TRBD2 (5 bases each). The V end lost 3 bases, the J end lost 5 bases, and 15 bases lay between the germline ends. CDR1 and CDR2 from the germline V gene are SGHRS and YFSETQ. The CDR3 is 15 residues long. CDR3 in amino acids: CASSSDPGADNEQFF. The CDR3 bases are TGCGCCAGCAGCTCGGACCCCGGGGCTGACAATGAGCAGTTCTTC.